The source of this T cell receptor beta chain is a study of blood T cell repertoires in COVID-19. Across the study: PBMCs, B-cell-depleted T cells, or T cells were the source of the cDNA or gDNA that made up the material.

Methods used by the authors: Nucleated cell counts were estimated from reference gene primer amplification. Assay: immunoSEQ multiplex PCR; the TCRdb copy retains only in-frame clones and omits some. Clone size and the V and J calls come from that table; the DNA yielded D and trimming. The sample has about 72,000 clones, around 90% seen once. The CDR3 consists of 15 residues. V lost 1 base, J lost 6 bases, and 9 bases stayed unmatched. Germline V gene sequence: CDR1 SGHDT, CDR2 YYEEEE. This sequence originates from a man aged 45-65 years with acute or convalescent COVID-19. The rearrangement joins TRBV5-6 to TRBJ1-2; 7 nucleotides line up with TRBD1. The specimen sequenced was peripheral blood. CDR3 amino acids: CASSLSGGGQNGYTF. In DNA form, the CDR3 reads TGTGCCAGCAGCTTGAGCGGGGGGGGACAGAATGGCTACACCTTC.